This T cell receptor beta chain was identified during a study of OX40 agonist ivuxolimab in advanced cancers. Germline V gene sequence: CDR1 LGHNA, CDR2 YNFKEQ. V was clipped by 2 bases and J by 1 base; unmatched bases: 1. The CDR3 spans 16 residues. Repertoires were generated with immunoSEQ multiplex PCR, while TCRdb's copy carries only in-frame clones and drops some. The sample lists about 69,000 clones; 90% to 95% were seen once. The sample consisted of CD4+ or CD8+ T cells sorted from blood, taken in a trial of the OX40 agonist ivuxolimab. The chain combines TRBV4-2 with TRBJ2-6; 8 positions match TRBD1. The TCR comes from an adult with an advanced solid tumor such as melanoma, head and neck, liver or kidney cancer. CDR3 in amino acids: CASSQNRGSGANVLTF. For the CDR3, the DNA is TGTGCCAGCAGCCAAAACAGGGGGTCTGGGGCCAACGTCCTGACTTTC.